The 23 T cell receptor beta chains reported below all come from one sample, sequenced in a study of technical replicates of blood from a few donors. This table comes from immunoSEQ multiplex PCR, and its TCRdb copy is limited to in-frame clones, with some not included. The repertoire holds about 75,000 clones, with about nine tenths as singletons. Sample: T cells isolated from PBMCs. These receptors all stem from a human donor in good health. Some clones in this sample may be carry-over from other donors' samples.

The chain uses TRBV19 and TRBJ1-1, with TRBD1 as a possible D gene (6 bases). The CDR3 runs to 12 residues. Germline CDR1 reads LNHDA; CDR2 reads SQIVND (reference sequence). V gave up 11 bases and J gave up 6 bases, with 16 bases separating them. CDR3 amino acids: CAVAEGGPEAFF. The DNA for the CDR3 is TGTGCCGTGGCGGAGGGGGGGCCTGAAGCTTTCTTT. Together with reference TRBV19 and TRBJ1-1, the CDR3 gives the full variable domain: DGGITQSPKYLFRKEGQNVTLSCEQNLNHDAMYWYRQDPGQGLRLIYYSQIVNDFQKGDIAEGYSVSREKKESFPLTVTSAQKNPTAFYLCAVAEGGPEAFFGQGTRLTVV.

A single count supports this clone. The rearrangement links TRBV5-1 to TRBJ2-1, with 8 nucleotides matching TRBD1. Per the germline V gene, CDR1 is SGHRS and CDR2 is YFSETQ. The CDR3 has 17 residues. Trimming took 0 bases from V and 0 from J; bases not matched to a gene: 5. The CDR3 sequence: CASSLAGGSSSYNEQFF. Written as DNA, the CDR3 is TGCGCCAGCAGCTTGGCAGGGGGCAGTAGCTCCTACAATGAGCAGTTCTTC.

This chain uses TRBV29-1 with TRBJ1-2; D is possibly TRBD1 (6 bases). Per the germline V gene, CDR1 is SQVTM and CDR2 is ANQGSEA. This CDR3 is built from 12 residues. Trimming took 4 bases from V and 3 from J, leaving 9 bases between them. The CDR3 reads CSVVQGDYGYTF. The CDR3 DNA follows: TGCAGCGTTGTACAGGGTGACTATGGCTACACCTTC.

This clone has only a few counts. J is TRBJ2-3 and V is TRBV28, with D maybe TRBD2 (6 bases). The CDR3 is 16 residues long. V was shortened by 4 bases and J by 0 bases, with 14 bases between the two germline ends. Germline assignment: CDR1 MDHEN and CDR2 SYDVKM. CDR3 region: CASSYRSGLSTDTQYF. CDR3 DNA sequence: TGTGCCAGCAGTTATCGAAGCGGGCTCAGCACAGATACGCAGTATTTT.

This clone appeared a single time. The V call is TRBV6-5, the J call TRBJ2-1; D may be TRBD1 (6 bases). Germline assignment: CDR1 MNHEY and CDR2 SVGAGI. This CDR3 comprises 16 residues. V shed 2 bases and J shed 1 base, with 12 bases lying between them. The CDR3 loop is CASSYGKGGSYNEQFF. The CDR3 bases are TGTGCCAGCAGTTACGGTAAAGGGGGTTCCTACAATGAGCAGTTCTTC.

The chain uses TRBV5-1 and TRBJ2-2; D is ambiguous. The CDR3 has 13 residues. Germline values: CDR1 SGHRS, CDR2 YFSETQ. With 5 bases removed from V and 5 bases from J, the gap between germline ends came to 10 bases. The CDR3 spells CASRPTDTGELFF. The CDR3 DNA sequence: TGCGCCAGCAGACCGACTGATACCGGGGAGCTGTTTTTT.

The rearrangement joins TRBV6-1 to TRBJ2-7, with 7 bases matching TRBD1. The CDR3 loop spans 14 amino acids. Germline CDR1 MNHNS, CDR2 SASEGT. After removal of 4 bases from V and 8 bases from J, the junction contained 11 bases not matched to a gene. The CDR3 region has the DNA TGTGCCAGCAGTGTGGGACAGCAAGGGCTTAAGCAGTACTTC. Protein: CASSVGQQGLKQYF.

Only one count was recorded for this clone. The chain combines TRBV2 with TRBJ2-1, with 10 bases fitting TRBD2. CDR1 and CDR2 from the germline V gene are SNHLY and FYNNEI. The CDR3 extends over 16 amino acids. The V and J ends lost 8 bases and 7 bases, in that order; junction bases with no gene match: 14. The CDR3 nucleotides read TGTGCCAGCTTAAGGTCGGCTAGCGGGAGTCCTAATGAGCAGTTCTTC. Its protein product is CASLRSASGSPNEQFF.

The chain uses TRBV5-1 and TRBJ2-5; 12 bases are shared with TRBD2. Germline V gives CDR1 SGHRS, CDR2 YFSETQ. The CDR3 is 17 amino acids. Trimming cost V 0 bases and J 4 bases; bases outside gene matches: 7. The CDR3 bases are TGCGCCAGCAGCTTGGTGCTAGCGGGGGGGCCGATAGAGACCCAGTACTTC. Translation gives CASSLVLAGGPIETQYF.

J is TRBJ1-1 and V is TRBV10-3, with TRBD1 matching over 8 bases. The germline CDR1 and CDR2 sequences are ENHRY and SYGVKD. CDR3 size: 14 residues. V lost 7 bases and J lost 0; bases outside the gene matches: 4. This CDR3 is CAITRTGMNTEAFF. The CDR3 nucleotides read TGTGCCATCACACGGACAGGGATGAACACTGAAGCTTTCTTT.

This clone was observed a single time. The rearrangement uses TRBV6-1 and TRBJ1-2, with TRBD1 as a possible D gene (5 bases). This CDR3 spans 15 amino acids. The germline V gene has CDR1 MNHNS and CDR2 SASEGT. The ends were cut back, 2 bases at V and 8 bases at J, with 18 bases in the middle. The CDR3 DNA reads TGTGCCAGCAGTGAAAACAGGTCCCCCCTTGACGGCTACACCTTC. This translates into CASSENRSPLDGYTF.

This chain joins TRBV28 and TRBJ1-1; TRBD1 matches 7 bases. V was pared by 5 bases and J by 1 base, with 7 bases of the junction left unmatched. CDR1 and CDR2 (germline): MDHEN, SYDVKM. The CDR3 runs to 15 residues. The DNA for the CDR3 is TGTGCCAGCAGTACGACAGGGTCCCGGAACACTGAAGCTTTCTTT. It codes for CASSTTGSRNTEAFF.

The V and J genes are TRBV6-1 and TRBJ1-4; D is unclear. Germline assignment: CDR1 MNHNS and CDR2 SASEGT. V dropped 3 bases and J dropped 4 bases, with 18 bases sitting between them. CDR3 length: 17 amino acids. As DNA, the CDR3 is TGTGCCAGCAGTGAGCCGGGAATGGCAGGCGATAATGAAAAACTGTTTTTT. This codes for CASSEPGMAGDNEKLFF.

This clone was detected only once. CDR3 in amino acids: CASRAGTGGRSNYGYTF. CDR3 coding DNA: TGTGCCAGCAGGGCCGGGACAGGGGGCAGGTCTAACTATGGCTACACCTTC. V and J are TRBV2 and TRBJ1-2; 12 bases align to TRBD1. The trim removed 6 bases at V and 0 bases at J, leaving 8 bases unmatched. Germline CDR1 SNHLY, CDR2 FYNNEI. The CDR3 is made up of 17 amino acids.

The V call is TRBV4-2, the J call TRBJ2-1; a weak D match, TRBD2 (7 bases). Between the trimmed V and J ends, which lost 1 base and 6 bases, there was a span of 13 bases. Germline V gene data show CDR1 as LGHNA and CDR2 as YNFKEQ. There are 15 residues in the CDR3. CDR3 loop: CASSQGGGGINEQFF. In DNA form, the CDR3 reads TGTGCCAGCAGCCAAGGGGGAGGGGGTATCAATGAGCAGTTCTTC.

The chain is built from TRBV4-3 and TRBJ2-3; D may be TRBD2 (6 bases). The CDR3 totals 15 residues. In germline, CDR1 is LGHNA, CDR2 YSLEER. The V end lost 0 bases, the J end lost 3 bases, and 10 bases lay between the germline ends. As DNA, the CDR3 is TGCGCCAGCAGCCAAGATCTAGCGAGAACAGATACGCAGTATTTT. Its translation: CASSQDLARTDTQYF.

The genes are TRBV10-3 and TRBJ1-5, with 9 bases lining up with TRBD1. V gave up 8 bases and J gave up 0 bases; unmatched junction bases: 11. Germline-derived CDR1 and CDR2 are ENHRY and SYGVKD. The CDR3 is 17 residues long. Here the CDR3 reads CAIPGTGNPYSNQPQHF. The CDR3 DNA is TGTGCCATCCCGGGGACAGGGAACCCTTATAGCAATCAGCCCCAGCATTTT.

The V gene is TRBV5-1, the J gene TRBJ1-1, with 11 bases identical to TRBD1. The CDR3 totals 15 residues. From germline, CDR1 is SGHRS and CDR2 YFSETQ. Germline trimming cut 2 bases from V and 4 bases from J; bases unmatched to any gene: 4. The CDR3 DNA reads TGCGCCAGCAGCTTTTCGGGGACAGGGGGCACTGAAGCTTTCTTT. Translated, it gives CASSFSGTGGTEAFF.

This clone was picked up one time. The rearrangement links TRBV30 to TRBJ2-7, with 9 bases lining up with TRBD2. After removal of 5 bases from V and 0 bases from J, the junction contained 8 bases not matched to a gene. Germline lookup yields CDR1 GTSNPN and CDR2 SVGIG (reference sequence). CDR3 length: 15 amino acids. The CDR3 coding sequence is TGTGCCTGGGCGGGCCTAGCGGGGTCCTCCTACGAGCAGTACTTC. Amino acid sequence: CAWAGLAGSSYEQYF.

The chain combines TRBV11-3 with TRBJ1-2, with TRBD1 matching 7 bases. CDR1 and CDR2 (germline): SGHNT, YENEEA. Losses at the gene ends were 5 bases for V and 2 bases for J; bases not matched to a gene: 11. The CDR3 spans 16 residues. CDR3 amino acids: CASSTEGAPPNYGYTF. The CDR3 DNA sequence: TGTGCCAGCAGCACTGAGGGGGCGCCCCCCAACTATGGCTACACCTTC. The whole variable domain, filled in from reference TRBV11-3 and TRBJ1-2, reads EAGVVQSPRYKIIEKKQPVAFWCNPISGHNTLYWYLQNLGQGPELLIRYENEEAVDDSQLPKDRFSAERLKGVDSTLKIQPAELGDSAVYLCASSTEGAPPNYGYTFGSGTRLTVV.

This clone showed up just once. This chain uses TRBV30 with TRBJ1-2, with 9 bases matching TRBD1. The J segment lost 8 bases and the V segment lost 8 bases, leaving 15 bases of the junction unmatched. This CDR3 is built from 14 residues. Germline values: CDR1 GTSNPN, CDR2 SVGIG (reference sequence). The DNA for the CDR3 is TGTGCCCACGACAGGGGGAATATGGAAAACGGCTACACCTTC. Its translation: CAHDRGNMENGYTF.

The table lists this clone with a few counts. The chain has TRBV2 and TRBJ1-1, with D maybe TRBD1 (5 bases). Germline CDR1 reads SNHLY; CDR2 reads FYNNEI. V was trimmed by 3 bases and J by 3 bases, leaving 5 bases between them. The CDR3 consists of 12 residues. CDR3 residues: CASSDRDTEAFF. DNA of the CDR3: TGTGCCAGCAGTGACAGGGACACTGAAGCTTTCTTT.

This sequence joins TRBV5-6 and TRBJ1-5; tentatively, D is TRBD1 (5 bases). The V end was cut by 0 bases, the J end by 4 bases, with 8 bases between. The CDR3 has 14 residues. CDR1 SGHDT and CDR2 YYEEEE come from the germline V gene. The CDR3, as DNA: TGTGCCAGCAGCTTGGAGGGGATTAATCAGCCCCAGCATTTT. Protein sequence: CASSLEGINQPQHF.